This entry concerns a single TCR beta chain. As yet, its antigen is unknown. This sample is drawn from a study of T cells expressing NK-cell markers. Study overall: Just one sequenced donor of eight was HCMV-seronegative, while seven were seropositive. General study results and limits: The CD3+CD56-NKG2C+ fraction of a handful of donors was likewise dominated by these clonotypes.

The CDR3 has 14 residues. The germline gives CDR1 SGHRS, CDR2 YFSETQ. Scientists made TCR beta cDNA using 5'RACE template switching with UMIs. No DNA is given; TCRdb re-called the 5' RACE reads and lists each CDR3 protein once. The specimen's table records approximately 550,000 distinct CDR3 sequences. The rearrangement links TRBV5-1 to TRBJ1-4. The sample taken for sequencing was blood T cells: a sorted CD56 or NKG2C T cell subset, CD4+ or CD8+ T cells, or bulk PBMC T cells (not recorded which). This sequence originates from a man between 18 and 29 years old in good health. CDR3 protein: CASMNGREPEKLFF.